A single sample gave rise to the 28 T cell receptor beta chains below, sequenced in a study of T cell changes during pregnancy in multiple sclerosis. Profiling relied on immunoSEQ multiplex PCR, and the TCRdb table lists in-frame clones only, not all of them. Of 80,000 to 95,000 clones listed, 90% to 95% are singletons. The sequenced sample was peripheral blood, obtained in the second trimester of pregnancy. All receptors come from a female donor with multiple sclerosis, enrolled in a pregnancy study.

CDR3 amino acids: CASSRTSGSVYEQFF. In nucleotides, the CDR3 is TGTGCCAGCAGCAGGACTAGCGGGAGTGTGTATGAGCAGTTCTTC. The V call is TRBV5-5, the J call TRBJ2-1; 13 positions agree with TRBD2. Trimming cost V 4 bases and J 8 bases; bases outside gene matches: 6. Germline V gives CDR1 SGHKS, CDR2 YYEKEE (reference sequence). The CDR3 consists of 15 residues.

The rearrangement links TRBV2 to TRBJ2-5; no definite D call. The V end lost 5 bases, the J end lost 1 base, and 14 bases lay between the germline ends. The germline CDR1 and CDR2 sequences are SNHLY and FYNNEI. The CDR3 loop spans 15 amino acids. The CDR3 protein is CASSRLPTLQETQYF. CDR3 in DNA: TGTGCCAGCAGTAGACTCCCAACACTCCAAGAGACCCAGTACTTC.

The CDR3 sequence is CASSIVGPNTGELFF. The CDR3 DNA reads as TGTGCCAGTAGTATAGTGGGGCCGAACACCGGGGAGCTGTTTTTT. V usage is TRBV19 and J usage is TRBJ2-2; D may be TRBD1 (5 bases). V lost 1 base to trimming and J lost 0 bases, with 6 bases between them. The germline V gene encodes CDR1 LNHDA and CDR2 SQIVND (reference sequence). The CDR3 length is 15 residues. Full variable domain (missing parts from reference TRBV19 and TRBJ2-2): DGGITQSPKYLFRKEGQNVTLSCEQNLNHDAMYWYRQDPGQGLRLIYYSQIVNDFQKGDIAEGYSVSREKKESFPLTVTSAQKNPTAFYLCASSIVGPNTGELFFGEGSRLTVL.

CDR3 in DNA: TGTGCCAGCAGTGAAGGGCGGGCCAGGGGTGAGCAGTTCTTC. Encoded protein: CASSEGRARGEQFF. The chain recombines TRBV2 with TRBJ2-1, with D possibly being TRBD1 (6 bases). V lost 1 base and J 9 bases, leaving 13 bases between the germline ends. The CDR3 is 14 residues long. Per the germline V gene, CDR1 is SNHLY and CDR2 is FYNNEI.

The CDR3 loop is CASSSPGQFLETQYF. The CDR3 bases are TGTGCCAGCAGCTCCCCGGGACAGTTCCTCGAGACCCAGTACTTC. The genes are TRBV5-5 and TRBJ2-5; 7 bases match TRBD1. V was clipped by 3 bases and J by 5 bases; unmatched bases: 10. Germline V gene data show CDR1 as SGHKS and CDR2 as YYEKEE (reference sequence). This CDR3 contains 15 residues.

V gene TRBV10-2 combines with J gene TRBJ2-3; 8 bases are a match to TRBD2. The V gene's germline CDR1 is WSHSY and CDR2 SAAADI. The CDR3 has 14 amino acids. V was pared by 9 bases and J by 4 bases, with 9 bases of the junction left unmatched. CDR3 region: CASFEREHPDTQYF. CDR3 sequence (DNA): TGCGCCAGTTTTGAGCGGGAGCACCCAGATACGCAGTATTTT.

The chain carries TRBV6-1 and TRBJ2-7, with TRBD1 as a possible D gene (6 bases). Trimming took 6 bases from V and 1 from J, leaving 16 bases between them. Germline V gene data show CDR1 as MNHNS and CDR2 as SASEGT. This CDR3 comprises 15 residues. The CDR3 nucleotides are TGTGCCAGCAGGGACGAGAAGACAGGATCCTACGAGCAGTACTTC. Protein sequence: CASRDEKTGSYEQYF.

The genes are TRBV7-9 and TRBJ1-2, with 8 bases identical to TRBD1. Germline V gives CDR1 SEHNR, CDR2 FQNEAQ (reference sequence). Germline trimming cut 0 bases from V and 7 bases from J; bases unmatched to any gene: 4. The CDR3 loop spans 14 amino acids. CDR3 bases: TGTGCCAGCAGCTTAGCCGGGACAGGTCGTGGCTACACCTTC. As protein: CASSLAGTGRGYTF.

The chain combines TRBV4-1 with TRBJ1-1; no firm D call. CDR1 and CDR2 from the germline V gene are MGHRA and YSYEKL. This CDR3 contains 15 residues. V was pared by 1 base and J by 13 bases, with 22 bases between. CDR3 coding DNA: TGCGCCAGCAGCCAAGCAGGAGGCAGGCGGTCTTTTAGTTTCTTT. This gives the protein CASSQAGGRRSFSFF.

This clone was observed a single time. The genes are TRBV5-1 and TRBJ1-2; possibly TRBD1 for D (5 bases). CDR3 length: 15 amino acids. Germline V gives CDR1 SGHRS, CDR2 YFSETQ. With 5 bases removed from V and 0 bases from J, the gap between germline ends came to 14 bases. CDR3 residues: CASRGRGPSNYGYTF. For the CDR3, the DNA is TGCGCCAGCAGGGGGAGGGGACCCTCTAACTATGGCTACACCTTC.

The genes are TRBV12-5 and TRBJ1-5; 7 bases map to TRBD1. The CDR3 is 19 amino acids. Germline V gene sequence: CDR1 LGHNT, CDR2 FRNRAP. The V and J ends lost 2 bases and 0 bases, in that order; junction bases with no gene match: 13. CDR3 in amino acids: CASGLWVRGAVYSNQPQHF. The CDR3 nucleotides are TGTGCTAGTGGTTTGTGGGTCAGGGGGGCGGTGTATAGCAATCAGCCCCAGCATTTT.

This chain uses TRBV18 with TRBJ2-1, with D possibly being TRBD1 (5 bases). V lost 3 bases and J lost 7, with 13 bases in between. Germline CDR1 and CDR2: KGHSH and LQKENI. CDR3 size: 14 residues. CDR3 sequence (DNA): TGTGCCAGCTCACCCCTAGACAGTCCTAATGAGCAGTTCTTC. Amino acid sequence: CASSPLDSPNEQFF.

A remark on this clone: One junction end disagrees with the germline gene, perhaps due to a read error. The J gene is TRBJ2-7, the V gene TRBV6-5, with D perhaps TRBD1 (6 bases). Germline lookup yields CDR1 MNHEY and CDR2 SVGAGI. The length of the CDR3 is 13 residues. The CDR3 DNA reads TGTGCCAGCAGTTATCTAGAATCGGGACAACGAAACTTC. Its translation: CASSYLESGQRNF.

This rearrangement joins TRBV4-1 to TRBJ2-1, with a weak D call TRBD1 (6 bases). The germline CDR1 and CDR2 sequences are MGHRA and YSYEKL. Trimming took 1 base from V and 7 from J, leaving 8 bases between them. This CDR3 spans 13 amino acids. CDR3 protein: CASSQGRGNEQFF. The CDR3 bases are TGCGCCAGCAGCCAAGGCAGGGGAAATGAGCAGTTCTTC.

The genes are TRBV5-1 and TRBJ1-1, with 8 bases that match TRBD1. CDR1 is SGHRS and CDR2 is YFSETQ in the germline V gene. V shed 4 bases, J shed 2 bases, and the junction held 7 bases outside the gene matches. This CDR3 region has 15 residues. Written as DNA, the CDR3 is TGCGCCAGCAGCCCCCAGACAGGGGCCAACACTGAAGCTTTCTTT. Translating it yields CASSPQTGANTEAFF.

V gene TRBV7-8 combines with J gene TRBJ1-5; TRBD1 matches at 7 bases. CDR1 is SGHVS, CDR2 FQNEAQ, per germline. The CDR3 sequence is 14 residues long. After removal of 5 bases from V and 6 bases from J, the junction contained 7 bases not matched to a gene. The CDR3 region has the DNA TGTGCCAGCAGCCGCCCAGGGGGTCGTCAGCCCCAGCATTTT. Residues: CASSRPGGRQPQHF.

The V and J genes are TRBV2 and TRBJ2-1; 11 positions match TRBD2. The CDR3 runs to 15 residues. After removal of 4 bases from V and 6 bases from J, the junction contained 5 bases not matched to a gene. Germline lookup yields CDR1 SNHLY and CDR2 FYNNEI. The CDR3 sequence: CASSATSGSVNEQFF. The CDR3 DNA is TGTGCCAGCAGTGCCACTAGCGGGAGTGTCAATGAGCAGTTCTTC. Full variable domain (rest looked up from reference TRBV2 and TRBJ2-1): EPEVTQTPSHQVTQMGQEVILRCVPISNHLYFYWYRQILGQKVEFLVSFYNNEISEKSEIFDDQFSVERPDGSNFTLKIRSTKLEDSAMYFCASSATSGSVNEQFFGPGTRLTVL.

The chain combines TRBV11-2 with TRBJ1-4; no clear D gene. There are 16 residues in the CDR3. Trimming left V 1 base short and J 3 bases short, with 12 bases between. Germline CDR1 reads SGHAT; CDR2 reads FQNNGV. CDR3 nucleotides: TGTGCCAGCAGCTTAGGGTCAGGCCGATCTAATGAAAAACTGTTTTTT. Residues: CASSLGSGRSNEKLFF.

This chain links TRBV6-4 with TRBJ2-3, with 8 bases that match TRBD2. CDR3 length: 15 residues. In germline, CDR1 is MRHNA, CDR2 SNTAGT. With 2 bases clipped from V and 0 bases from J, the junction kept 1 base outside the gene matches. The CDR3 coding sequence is TGTGCCAGCAGTGACGCTAGCGGGAGCACAGATACGCAGTATTTT. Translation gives CASSDASGSTDTQYF.

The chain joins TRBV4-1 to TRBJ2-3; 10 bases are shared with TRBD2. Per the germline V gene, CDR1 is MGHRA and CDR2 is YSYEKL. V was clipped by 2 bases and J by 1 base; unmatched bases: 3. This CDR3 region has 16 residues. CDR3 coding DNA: TGCGCCAGCAGCCAACCTGGGACTAGCGGCACAGATACGCAGTATTTT. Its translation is CASSQPGTSGTDTQYF.

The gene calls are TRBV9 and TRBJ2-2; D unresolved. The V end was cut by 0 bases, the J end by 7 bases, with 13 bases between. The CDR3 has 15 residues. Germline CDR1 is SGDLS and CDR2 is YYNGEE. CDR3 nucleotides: TGTGCCAGCAGCGTAGCAGCCAGGTCTAACGGGGAGCTGTTTTTT. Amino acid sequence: CASSVAARSNGELFF.

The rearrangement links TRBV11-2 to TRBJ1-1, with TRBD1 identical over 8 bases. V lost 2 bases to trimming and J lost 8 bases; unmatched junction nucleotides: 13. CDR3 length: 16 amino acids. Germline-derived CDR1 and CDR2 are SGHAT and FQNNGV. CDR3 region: CASSLSRGLLGVEAFF. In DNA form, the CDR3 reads TGTGCCAGCAGCTTATCCAGGGGGCTCTTGGGAGTAGAAGCTTTCTTT.

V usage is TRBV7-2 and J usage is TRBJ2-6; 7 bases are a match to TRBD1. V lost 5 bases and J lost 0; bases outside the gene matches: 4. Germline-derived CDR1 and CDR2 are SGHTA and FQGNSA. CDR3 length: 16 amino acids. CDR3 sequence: CASSRDSVSGANVLTF. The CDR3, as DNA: TGTGCCAGCAGCCGGGACAGCGTCTCTGGGGCCAACGTCCTGACTTTC.

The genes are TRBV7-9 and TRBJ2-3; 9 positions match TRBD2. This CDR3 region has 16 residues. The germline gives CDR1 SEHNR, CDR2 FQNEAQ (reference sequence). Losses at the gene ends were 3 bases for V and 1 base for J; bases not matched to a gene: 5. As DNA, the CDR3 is TGTGCCAGCAGCTTTTTGGCTAGCGGGGGCACAGATACGCAGTATTTT. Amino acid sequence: CASSFLASGGTDTQYF. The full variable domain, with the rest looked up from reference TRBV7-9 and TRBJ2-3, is DTGVSQNPRHKITKRGQNVTFRCDPISEHNRLYWYRQTLGQGPEFLTYFQNEAQLEKSRLLSDRFSAERPKGSFSTLEIQRTEQGDSAMYLCASSFLASGGTDTQYFGPGTRLTVL.

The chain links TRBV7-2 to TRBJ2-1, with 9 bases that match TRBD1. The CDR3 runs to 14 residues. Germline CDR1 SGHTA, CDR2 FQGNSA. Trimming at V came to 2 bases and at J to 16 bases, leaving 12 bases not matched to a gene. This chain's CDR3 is CASSLRLIGTGLFF. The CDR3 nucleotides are TGTGCCAGCAGCTTAAGGTTGATCGGGACAGGGTTATTCTTC.

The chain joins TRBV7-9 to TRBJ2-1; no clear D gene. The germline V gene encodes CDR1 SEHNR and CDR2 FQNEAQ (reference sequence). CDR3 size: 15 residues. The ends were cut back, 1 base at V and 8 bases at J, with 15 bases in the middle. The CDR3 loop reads CASSLGLVGRDEQFF. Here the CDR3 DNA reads TGTGCCAGCAGCTTAGGGCTAGTGGGTCGAGATGAGCAGTTCTTC.

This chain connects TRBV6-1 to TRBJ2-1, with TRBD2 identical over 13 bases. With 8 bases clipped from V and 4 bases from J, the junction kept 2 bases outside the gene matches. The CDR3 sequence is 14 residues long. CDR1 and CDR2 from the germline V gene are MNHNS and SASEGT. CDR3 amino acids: CASGTSGAYNEQFF. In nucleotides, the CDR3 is TGTGCCAGCGGGACTAGCGGGGCATACAATGAGCAGTTCTTC.

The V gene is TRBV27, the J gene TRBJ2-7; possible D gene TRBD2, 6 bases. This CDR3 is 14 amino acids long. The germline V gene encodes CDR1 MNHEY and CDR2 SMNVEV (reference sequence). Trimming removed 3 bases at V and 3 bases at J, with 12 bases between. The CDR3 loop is CASSLAAGSYEQYF. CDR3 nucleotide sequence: TGTGCCAGCAGTTTGGCCGCCGGGAGCTACGAGCAGTACTTC.